The clone carrying this T cell receptor beta chain was seen a few times. V gave up 11 bases and J gave up 2 bases, with 19 bases separating them. The CDR3 is made up of 14 amino acids. Germline loops: CDR1 MDHEN, CDR2 SYDVKM. The data stem from a study of control samples from healthy donors and cancer patients. Clones were sequenced by immunoSEQ multiplex PCR, and TCRdb holds only the in-frame ones, with some missing. Here the sample spans roughly 120,000 clones, roughly nine tenths being singletons. The sequence was obtained from a woman aged 18-29 years in good health. The sample consisted of blood. The chain recombines TRBV28 with TRBJ2-7, with D perhaps matching TRBD1 (6 bases). CDR3 amino acids: CAVSYPGHTYEQYF. The CDR3 DNA reads TGTGCCGTCAGCTATCCGGGACACACCTACGAGCAGTACTTC.